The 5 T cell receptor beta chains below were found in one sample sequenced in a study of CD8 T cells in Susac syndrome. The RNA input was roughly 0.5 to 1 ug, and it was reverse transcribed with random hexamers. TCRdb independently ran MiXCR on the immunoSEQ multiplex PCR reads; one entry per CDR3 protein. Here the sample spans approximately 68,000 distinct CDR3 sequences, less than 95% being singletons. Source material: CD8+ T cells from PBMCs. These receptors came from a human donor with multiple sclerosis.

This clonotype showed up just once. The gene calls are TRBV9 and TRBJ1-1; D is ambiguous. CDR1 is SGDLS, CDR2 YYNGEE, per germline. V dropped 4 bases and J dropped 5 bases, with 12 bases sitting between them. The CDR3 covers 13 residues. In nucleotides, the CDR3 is TGTGCCAGCAGCTCTACGTCCCGGACTGAAGCTTTCTTT. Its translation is CASSSTSRTEAFF.

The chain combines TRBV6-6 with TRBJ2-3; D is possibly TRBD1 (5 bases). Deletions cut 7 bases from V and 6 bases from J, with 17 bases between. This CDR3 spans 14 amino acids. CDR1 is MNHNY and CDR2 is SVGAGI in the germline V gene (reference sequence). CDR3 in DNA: TGTGCCAGCACCCTTTTGAAGGGGCGGGATACGCAGTATTTT. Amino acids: CASTLLKGRDTQYF.

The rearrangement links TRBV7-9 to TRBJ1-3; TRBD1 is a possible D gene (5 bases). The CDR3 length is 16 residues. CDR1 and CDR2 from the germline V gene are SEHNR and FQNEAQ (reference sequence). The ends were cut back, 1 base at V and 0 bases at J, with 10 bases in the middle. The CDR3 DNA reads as TGTGCCAGCAGCTTAGGGGGACTGAACTCTGGAAACACCATATATTTT. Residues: CASSLGGLNSGNTIYF.

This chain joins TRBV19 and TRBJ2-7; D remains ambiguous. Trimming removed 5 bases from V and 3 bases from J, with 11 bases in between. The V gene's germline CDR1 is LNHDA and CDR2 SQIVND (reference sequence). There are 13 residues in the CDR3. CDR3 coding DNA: TGTGCCAGTAGTTTCCTTACCGACTACGAGCAGTACTTC. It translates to CASSFLTDYEQYF.

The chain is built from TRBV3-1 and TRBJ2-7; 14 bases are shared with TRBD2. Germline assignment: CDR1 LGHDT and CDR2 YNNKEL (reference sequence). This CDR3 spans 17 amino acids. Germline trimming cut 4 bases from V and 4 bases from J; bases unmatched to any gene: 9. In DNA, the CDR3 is TGTGCCAGCAGCCCTTCCCGGGGGACTAGCGGGAGTTACGAGCAGTACTTC. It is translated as CASSPSRGTSGSYEQYF.